The next 26 T cell receptor beta chains were all read from a single sample in a study of control samples from healthy donors and cancer patients. Repertoires were generated with immunoSEQ multiplex PCR, while TCRdb's copy carries only in-frame clones and drops some. This sample has tens of thousands of clones, with roughly 90% found just once. The source material was PBMCs. The receptors come from a man aged 45-65 years with head and neck cancer.

The chain is built from TRBV15 and TRBJ2-5; maybe TRBD1 (6 bases). V lost 0 bases and J 2 bases, leaving 10 bases between the germline ends. CDR1 is LNHNV and CDR2 is YYDKDF in the germline V gene (reference sequence). This CDR3 region has 15 residues. CDR3 sequence (DNA): TGTGCCACCAGCAGAGATCTGCAGGGGCAAGAGACCCAGTACTTC. Residues: CATSRDLQGQETQYF.

This clone was seen only once. This rearrangement joins TRBV10-3 to TRBJ2-6; TRBD1 might be the D (5 bases). The germline V gene encodes CDR1 ENHRY and CDR2 SYGVKD. Trimming took 8 bases from V and 0 from J, leaving 14 bases between them. The CDR3 loop spans 16 amino acids. CDR3 residues: CAIGQGQPSGANVLTF. For the CDR3, the DNA is TGTGCCATCGGGCAGGGTCAACCCTCTGGGGCCAACGTCCTGACTTTC.

The CDR3 region has the DNA TGTGCCAGCAGCTCATTAAACAGGAGAGGGAGGTTTGATCAGCCCCAGCATTTT. Encoded protein: CASSSLNRRGRFDQPQHF. This sequence joins TRBV7-8 and TRBJ1-5; maybe TRBD1 (5 bases). The V end lost 4 bases, the J end lost 5 bases, and 24 bases lay between the germline ends. The germline CDR1 and CDR2 sequences are SGHVS and FQNEAQ. The CDR3 loop spans 18 amino acids.

This clone was found a few times. The chain has TRBV6-4 and TRBJ2-3; D unresolved. This CDR3 contains 13 residues. The ends were cut back, 2 bases at V and 3 bases at J, with 6 bases in the middle. Germline CDR1 MRHNA, CDR2 SNTAGT. The CDR3 loop is CASSDAPTDTQYF. DNA for the CDR3: TGTGCCAGCAGTGACGCTCCGACAGATACGCAGTATTTT.

The chain has TRBV7-9 and TRBJ1-5, with D unresolved. This CDR3 has 16 amino acids. The V end was cut by 5 bases, the J end by 0 bases, with 14 bases between. The V gene's germline CDR1 is SEHNR and CDR2 FQNEAQ (reference sequence). The CDR3, as DNA: TGTGCCAGCAGCCCCACCTCGATAGATAGCAATCAGCCCCAGCATTTT. The encoded protein is CASSPTSIDSNQPQHF.

The J gene is TRBJ1-2, the V gene TRBV6-1, with D unresolved. Germline V gene sequence: CDR1 MNHNS, CDR2 SASEGT. Trimming took 2 bases from V and 7 from J, leaving 11 bases between them. The CDR3 has 13 amino acids. This CDR3 is CASSETTIGGYTF. CDR3 in DNA: TGTGCCAGCAGTGAAACGACAATCGGTGGCTACACCTTC.

The chain couples TRBV7-8 to TRBJ2-1; TRBD2 agrees at 8 bases. The CDR3 is 15 residues long. CDR1 SGHVS and CDR2 FQNEAQ come from the germline V gene. V shed 4 bases and J 7 bases; nucleotides not matched to a gene: 9. As DNA, the CDR3 is TGTGCCAGCAGCTCACGGGGGGGCTTAGTTAATGAGCAGTTCTTC. As protein: CASSSRGGLVNEQFF.

The CDR3 is CASSRPRETQYF. The CDR3, as DNA: TGTGCCAGCAGTCGACCTAGGGAGACCCAGTACTTC. The J gene is TRBJ2-5, the V gene TRBV6-5; D gene uncertain. V dropped 5 bases and J dropped 5 bases, with 9 bases sitting between them. This CDR3 spans 12 amino acids. Germline loops: CDR1 MNHEY, CDR2 SVGAGI.

The chain combines TRBV30 with TRBJ2-5; D might be TRBD1 (5 bases). With 0 bases removed from V and 0 bases from J, the gap between germline ends came to 14 bases. CDR1 GTSNPN and CDR2 SVGIG come from the germline V gene (reference sequence). The CDR3 contains 16 residues. CDR3 in DNA: TGTGCCTGGAGTGTAAAAGGGGTGGCGTACCAAGAGACCCAGTACTTC. This codes for CAWSVKGVAYQETQYF.

V usage is TRBV6-2 or TRBV6-3 and J usage is TRBJ1-5, with 11 nucleotides matching TRBD1. The germline V gene encodes CDR1 MNHEY and CDR2 SVGEGT. The CDR3 totals 17 residues. The V gene end was trimmed by 2 bases and the J gene end by 4 bases; junction bases not matched to a gene: 7. The CDR3 region is CASSYAGGQGGNQPQHF. The DNA of the CDR3 is TGTGCCAGCAGTTACGCAGGGGGACAGGGGGGGAATCAGCCCCAGCATTTT.

The chain employs TRBV5-1 and TRBJ2-5; D unclear. The germline V and J ends were trimmed by 5 bases and 0 bases, with 8 bases remaining between them. The length of the CDR3 is 13 residues. CDR1 SGHRS and CDR2 YFSETQ come from the germline V gene. The DNA for the CDR3 is TGCGCCAGCAGTCGTGGGGACCAAGAGACCCAGTACTTC. This codes for CASSRGDQETQYF.

DNA of the CDR3: TGTGCCAGCAGTTTGGGACTAGCGGGGCTCACAGATACGCAGTATTTT. This codes for CASSLGLAGLTDTQYF. This chain links TRBV27 with TRBJ2-3, with 13 bases identical to TRBD2. This CDR3 has 16 residues. CDR1 MNHEY and CDR2 SMNVEV come from the germline V gene (reference sequence). V was clipped by 3 bases and J by 2 bases; unmatched bases: 2.

The rearrangement links TRBV11-2 to TRBJ2-5; D gene unclear. The CDR3 is made up of 12 amino acids. CDR1 is SGHAT, CDR2 FQNNGV, per germline. V shed 2 bases and J shed 5 bases, with 6 bases lying between them. The CDR3 reads CASSLSSETQYF. The CDR3 DNA is TGTGCCAGCAGCTTATCATCTGAGACCCAGTACTTC.

V and J are TRBV28 and TRBJ2-1; 8 bases are shared with TRBD2. After removal of 4 bases from V and 7 bases from J, the junction contained 6 bases not matched to a gene. The CDR3 loop spans 14 amino acids. Germline CDR1 is MDHEN and CDR2 is SYDVKM. The CDR3 here is CASSSRTSTNEQFF. The CDR3 DNA is TGTGCCAGCAGTTCGAGGACTAGCACAAATGAGCAGTTCTTC.

The chain employs TRBV5-1 and TRBJ2-5, with 11 positions matching TRBD1. The length of the CDR3 is 16 residues. With 4 bases clipped from V and 0 bases from J, the junction kept 5 bases outside the gene matches. From germline, CDR1 is SGHRS and CDR2 YFSETQ. Here the CDR3 DNA reads TGCGCCAGCAGCGGAGGGACAGGGGGATACCAAGAGACCCAGTACTTC. This codes for CASSGGTGGYQETQYF.

The rearrangement links TRBV28 to TRBJ1-5, with D unclear. V dropped 2 bases and J dropped 11 bases, with 13 bases sitting between them. The V gene's germline CDR1 is MDHEN and CDR2 SYDVKM. The CDR3 contains 13 residues. CDR3 region: CASSLEALITQHF. CDR3 bases: TGTGCCAGCAGTTTAGAGGCTCTAATAACCCAGCATTTT.

The chain links TRBV5-1 to TRBJ1-2, with a weak D call TRBD1 (5 bases). The germline V and J ends were trimmed by 4 bases and 3 bases, with 16 bases remaining between them. Germline assignment: CDR1 SGHRS and CDR2 YFSETQ. The CDR3 spans 15 residues. The chain's CDR3 is CASSKIPGPYYGYTF. The CDR3 DNA reads as TGCGCCAGCAGCAAGATCCCGGGACCTTACTATGGCTACACCTTC.

This clone has only a few counts. The CDR3 DNA reads TGTGCCACCAGCCCGGCAGGGGGCACTGGAAACACCATATATTTT. Translating gives CATSPAGGTGNTIYF. The chain recombines TRBV27 with TRBJ1-3, with 8 nucleotides matching TRBD1. CDR1 is MNHEY, CDR2 SMNVEV, per germline (reference sequence). Trimming removed 10 bases from V and 2 bases from J; junction bases left unmatched: 10. CDR3 size: 15 residues.

This chain links TRBV6-5 with TRBJ1-2; D gene uncertain. The CDR3 totals 12 residues. The ends were cut back, 7 bases at V and 4 bases at J, with 10 bases in the middle. Germline lookup yields CDR1 MNHEY and CDR2 SVGAGI. Here the CDR3 DNA reads TGTGCCAGCAAATTTACGGGCTATGGCTACACCTTC. Amino acid sequence: CASKFTGYGYTF.

The chain employs TRBV21-1 and TRBJ1-1. TRBV21-1 is shown as a pseudogene. The length of the CDR3 is 12 residues. The CDR3 sequence is CASSRMNTEAFF. The CDR3 DNA reads TGTGCCAGCAGCCGCATGAACACTGAAGCTTTCTTT.

The chain recombines TRBV3-1 (or the pseudogene TRBV3-2) with TRBJ2-2; D unresolved. The germline CDR1 and CDR2 sequences are LGHDT and YNNKEL (reference sequence). The germline V and J ends were trimmed by 9 bases and 5 bases, with 7 bases remaining between them. This CDR3 spans 11 amino acids. This CDR3 is CARDHTGELFF. The CDR3 nucleotides read TGTGCCAGGGATCATACCGGGGAGCTGTTTTTT.

The chain recombines TRBV11-3 with TRBJ2-7; 11 bases are a match to TRBD2. Germline loops: CDR1 SGHNT, CDR2 YENEEA. V lost 3 bases and J lost 3; bases outside the gene matches: 10. The CDR3 sequence is 17 residues long. CDR3 DNA sequence: TGTGCCAGCAGCTTCATAGCGGGAGGGCCCCTTCTCTACGAGCAGTACTTC. This codes for CASSFIAGGPLLYEQYF.

The chain carries TRBV6-5 and TRBJ1-2; 9 positions agree with TRBD1. The CDR3 is 13 amino acids. Germline V gene data show CDR1 as MNHEY and CDR2 as SVGAGI. After removal of 2 bases from V and 13 bases from J, the junction contained 8 bases not matched to a gene. CDR3 sequence: CASSYRTGEGSTF. CDR3 nucleotides: TGTGCCAGCAGTTACCGGACAGGGGAAGGATCCACCTTC.

The J gene is TRBJ2-7, the V gene TRBV3-1 (or the pseudogene TRBV3-2); no reliable D call. V lost 5 bases to trimming and J lost 3 bases, with 14 bases between them. The CDR3 is 14 amino acids. Germline assignment: CDR1 LGHDT and CDR2 YNNKEL (reference sequence). CDR3 bases: TGTGCCAGCAGCAAGGGTAAGGCGATCTACGAGCAGTACTTC. Amino acid sequence: CASSKGKAIYEQYF.

This chain joins TRBV6-2 or TRBV6-3 and TRBJ1-1; D is possibly TRBD1 (5 bases). The CDR3 spans 16 residues. Per the germline V gene, CDR1 is MNHEY and CDR2 is SVGEGT. With 4 bases removed from V and 4 bases from J, the gap between germline ends came to 19 bases. CDR3 DNA: TGTGCCAGCAGTTCACCCTCAGGGAAGAGGATCACTGAAGCTTTCTTT. This encodes CASSSPSGKRITEAFF.

The chain has TRBV6-2 or TRBV6-3 and TRBJ1-1; weak D call: TRBD1 (5 bases). Trimming left V 3 bases short and J 0 bases short, with 20 bases between. The CDR3 runs 18 residues. Germline V gives CDR1 MNHEY, CDR2 SVGEGT. CDR3 nucleotides: TGTGCCAGCAGTTATCCCCCGGGTTACCGGGGCCTGAACACTGAAGCTTTCTTT. It yields the protein CASSYPPGYRGLNTEAFF.